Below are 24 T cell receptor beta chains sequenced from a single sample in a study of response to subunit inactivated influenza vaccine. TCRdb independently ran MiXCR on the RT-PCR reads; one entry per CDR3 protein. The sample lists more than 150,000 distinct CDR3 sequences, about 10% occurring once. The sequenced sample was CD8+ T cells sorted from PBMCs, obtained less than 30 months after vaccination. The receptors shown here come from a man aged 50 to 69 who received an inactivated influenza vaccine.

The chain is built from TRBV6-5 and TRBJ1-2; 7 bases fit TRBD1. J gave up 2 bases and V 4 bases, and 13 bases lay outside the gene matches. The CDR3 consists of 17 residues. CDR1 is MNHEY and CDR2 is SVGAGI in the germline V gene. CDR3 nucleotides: TGTGCCAGCAGTTTGGGACCTGGGACAGCTCACAACTATGGCTACACCTTC. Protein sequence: CASSLGPGTAHNYGYTF.

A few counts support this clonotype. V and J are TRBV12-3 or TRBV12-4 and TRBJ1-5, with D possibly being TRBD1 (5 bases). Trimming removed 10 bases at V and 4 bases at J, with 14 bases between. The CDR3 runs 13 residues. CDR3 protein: CATSGGGNQPQHF. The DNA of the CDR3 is TGTGCCACCTCCGGGGGAGGAAATCAGCCCCAGCATTTT.

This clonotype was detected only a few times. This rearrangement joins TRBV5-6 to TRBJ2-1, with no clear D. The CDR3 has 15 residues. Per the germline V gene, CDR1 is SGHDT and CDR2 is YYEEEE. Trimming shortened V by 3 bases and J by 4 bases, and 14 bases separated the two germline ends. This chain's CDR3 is CASSSFPPDYNEQFF. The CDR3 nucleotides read TGTGCCAGCAGCTCCTTCCCCCCCGATTACAATGAGCAGTTCTTC.

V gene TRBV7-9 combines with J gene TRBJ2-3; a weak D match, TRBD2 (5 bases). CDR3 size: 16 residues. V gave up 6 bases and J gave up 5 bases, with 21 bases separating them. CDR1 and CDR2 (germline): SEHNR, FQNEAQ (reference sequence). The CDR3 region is CASSPPPPSSRDTQYF. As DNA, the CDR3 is TGTGCCAGCAGTCCCCCTCCCCCATCTAGCCGAGATACGCAGTATTTT.

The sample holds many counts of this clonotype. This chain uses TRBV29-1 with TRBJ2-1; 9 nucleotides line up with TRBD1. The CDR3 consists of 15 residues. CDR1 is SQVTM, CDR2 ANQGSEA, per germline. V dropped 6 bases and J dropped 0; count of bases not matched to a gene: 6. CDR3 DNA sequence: TGCAGCGTCATATACAGGGGGCTCTCCTACAATGAGCAGTTCTTC. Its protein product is CSVIYRGLSYNEQFF.

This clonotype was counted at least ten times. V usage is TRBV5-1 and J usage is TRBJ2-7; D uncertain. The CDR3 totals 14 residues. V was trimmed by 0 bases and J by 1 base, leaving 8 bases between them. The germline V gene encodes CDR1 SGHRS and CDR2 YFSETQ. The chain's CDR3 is CASSLVTRSYEQYF. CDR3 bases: TGCGCCAGCAGCTTGGTTACGCGGTCCTACGAGCAGTACTTC. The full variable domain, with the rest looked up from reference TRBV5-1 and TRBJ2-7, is KAGVTQTPRYLIKTRGQQVTLSCSPISGHRSVSWYQQTPGQGLQFLFEYFSETQRNKGNFPGRFSGRQFSNSRSEMNVSTLELGDSALYLCASSLVTRSYEQYFGPGTRLTVT.

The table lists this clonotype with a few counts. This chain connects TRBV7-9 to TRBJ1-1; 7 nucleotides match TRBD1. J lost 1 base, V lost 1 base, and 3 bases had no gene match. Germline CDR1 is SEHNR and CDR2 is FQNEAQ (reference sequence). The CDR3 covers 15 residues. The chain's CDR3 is CASSLDTGANTEAFF. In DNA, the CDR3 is TGTGCCAGCAGCTTAGATACAGGGGCGAACACTGAAGCTTTCTTT.

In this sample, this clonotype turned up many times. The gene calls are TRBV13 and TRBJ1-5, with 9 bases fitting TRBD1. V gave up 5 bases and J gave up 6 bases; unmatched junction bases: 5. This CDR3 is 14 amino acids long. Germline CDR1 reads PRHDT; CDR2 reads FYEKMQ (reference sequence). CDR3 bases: TGTGCCAGCAGCGCGGGACAGGGCTCTCAGCCCCAGCATTTT. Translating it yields CASSAGQGSQPQHF.

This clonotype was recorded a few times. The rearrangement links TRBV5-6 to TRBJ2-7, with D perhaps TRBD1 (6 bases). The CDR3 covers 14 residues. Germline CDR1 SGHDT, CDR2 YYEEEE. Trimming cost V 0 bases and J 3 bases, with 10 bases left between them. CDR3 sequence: CASSLAGTIYEQYF. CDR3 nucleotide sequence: TGTGCCAGCAGCTTGGCCGGGACAATCTACGAGCAGTACTTC.

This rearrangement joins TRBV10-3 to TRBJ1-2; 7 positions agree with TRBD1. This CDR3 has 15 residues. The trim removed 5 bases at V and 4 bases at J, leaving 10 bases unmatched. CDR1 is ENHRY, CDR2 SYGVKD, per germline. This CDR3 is CAISSQTGRSYGYTF. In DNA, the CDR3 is TGTGCCATCAGTTCCCAGACAGGGCGGAGCTATGGCTACACCTTC.

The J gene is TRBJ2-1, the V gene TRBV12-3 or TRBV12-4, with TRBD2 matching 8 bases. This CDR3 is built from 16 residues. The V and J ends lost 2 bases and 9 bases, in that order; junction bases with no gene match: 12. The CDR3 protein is CASSLLLAETGGEQFF. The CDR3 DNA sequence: TGTGCCAGCAGTTTATTACTAGCGGAAACGGGGGGTGAGCAGTTCTTC.

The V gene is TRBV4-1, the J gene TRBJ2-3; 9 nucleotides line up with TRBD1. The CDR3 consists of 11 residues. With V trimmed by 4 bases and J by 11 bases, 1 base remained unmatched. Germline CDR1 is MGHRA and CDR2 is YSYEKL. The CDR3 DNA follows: TGCGCCAGCAGCCGGGGACAGGGGCAGTATTTT. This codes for CASSRGQGQYF.

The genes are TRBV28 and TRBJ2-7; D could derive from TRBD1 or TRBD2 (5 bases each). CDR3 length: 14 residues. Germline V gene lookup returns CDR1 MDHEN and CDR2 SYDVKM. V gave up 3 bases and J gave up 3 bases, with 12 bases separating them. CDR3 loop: CASSFLGDLYEQYF. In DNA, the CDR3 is TGTGCCAGCAGTTTTTTGGGGGACCTCTACGAGCAGTACTTC. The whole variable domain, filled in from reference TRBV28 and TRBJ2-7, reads DVKVTQSSRYLVKRTGEKVFLECVQDMDHENMFWYRQDPGLGLRLIYFSYDVKMKEKGDIPEGYSVSREKKERFSLILESASTNQTSMYLCASSFLGDLYEQYFGPGTRLTVT.

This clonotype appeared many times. CDR3 coding DNA: TGTGCCAGCAGTTACGAGAGCAGACTCACAGATACGCAGTATTTT. It translates to CASSYESRLTDTQYF. The genes are TRBV6-5 and TRBJ2-3; no firm D call. The CDR3 is 15 residues long. Germline-derived CDR1 and CDR2 are MNHEY and SVGAGI. V dropped 2 bases and J dropped 2 bases, with 11 bases sitting between them.

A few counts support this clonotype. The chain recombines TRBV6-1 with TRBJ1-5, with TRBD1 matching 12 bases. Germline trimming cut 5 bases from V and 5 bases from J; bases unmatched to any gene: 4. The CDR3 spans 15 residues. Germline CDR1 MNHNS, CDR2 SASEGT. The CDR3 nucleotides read TGTGCCAGCAGTCCGGGGACAGGGGGCTATCAGCCCCAGCATTTT. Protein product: CASSPGTGGYQPQHF.

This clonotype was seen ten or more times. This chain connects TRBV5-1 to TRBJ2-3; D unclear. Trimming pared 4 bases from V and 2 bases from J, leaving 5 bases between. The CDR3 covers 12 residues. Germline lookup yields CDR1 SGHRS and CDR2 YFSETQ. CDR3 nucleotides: TGCGCCAGCAGCCTTCACACAGATACGCAGTATTTT. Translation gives CASSLHTDTQYF. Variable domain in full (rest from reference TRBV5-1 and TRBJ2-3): KAGVTQTPRYLIKTRGQQVTLSCSPISGHRSVSWYQQTPGQGLQFLFEYFSETQRNKGNFPGRFSGRQFSNSRSEMNVSTLELGDSALYLCASSLHTDTQYFGPGTRLTVL.

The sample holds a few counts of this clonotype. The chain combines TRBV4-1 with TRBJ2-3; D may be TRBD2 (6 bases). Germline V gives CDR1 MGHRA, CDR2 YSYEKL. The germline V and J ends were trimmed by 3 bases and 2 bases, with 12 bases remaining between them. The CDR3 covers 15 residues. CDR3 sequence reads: CASSQYSGLTDTQYF. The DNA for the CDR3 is TGCGCCAGCAGCCAGTACAGCGGGCTCACAGATACGCAGTATTTT.

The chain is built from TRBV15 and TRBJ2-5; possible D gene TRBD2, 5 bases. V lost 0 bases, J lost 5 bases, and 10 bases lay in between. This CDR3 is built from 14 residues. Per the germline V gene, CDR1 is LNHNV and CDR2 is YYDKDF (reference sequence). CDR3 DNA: TGTGCCACCAGCAGAGACGGGGATTTGGAGACCCAGTACTTC. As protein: CATSRDGDLETQYF.

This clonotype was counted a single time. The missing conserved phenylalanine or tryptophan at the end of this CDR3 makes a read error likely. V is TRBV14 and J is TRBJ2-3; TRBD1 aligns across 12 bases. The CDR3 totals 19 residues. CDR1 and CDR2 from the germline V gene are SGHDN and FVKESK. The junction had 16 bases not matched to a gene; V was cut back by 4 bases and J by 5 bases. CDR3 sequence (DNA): TGTGCCAGCAGCCCTCGACCGGGACAGGGGGCCCAGTCAGGAGATACGCAGTATTCT. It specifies CASSPRPGQGAQSGDTQYS.

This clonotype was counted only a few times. The CDR3 region has the DNA TGCGCCAGCAGCCAAGAATTGGAAATAGCGGGGGGGCCCAACACCGGGGAGCTGTTTTTT. This translates into CASSQELEIAGGPNTGELFF. V gene TRBV4-3 combines with J gene TRBJ2-2; 11 bases agree with TRBD2. In germline, CDR1 is LGHNA, CDR2 YSLEER. V lost 0 bases, J lost 2 bases, and 11 bases stayed unmatched. The CDR3 is made up of 20 amino acids.

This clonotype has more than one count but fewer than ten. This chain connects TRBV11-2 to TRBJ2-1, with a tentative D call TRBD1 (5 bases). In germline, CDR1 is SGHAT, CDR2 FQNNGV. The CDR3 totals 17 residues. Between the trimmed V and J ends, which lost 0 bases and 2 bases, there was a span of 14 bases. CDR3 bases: TGTGCCAGCAGCTTAGACTTCGTGGGGCGAGCCTACAATGAGCAGTTCTTC. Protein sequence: CASSLDFVGRAYNEQFF.

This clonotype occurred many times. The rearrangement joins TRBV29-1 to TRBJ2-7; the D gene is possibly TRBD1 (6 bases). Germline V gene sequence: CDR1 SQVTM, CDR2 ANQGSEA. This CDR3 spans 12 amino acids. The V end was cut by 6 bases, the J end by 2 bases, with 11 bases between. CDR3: CSVADSTYEQYF. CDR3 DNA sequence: TGCAGCGTCGCGGACAGTACCTACGAGCAGTACTTC.

The CDR3 loop reads CASSWSPSYEQYF. CDR3 sequence (DNA): TGTGCCAGCAGTTGGTCACCTTCCTACGAGCAGTACTTC. The rearrangement uses TRBV27 and TRBJ2-7, with D unclear. Germline CDR1 MNHEY, CDR2 SMNVEV (reference sequence). V lost 4 bases and J lost 1, with 8 bases in between. The CDR3 is 13 amino acids.

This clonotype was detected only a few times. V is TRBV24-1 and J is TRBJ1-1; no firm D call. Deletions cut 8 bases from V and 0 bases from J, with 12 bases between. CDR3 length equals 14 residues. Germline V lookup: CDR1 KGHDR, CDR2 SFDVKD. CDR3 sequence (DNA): TGTGCCACCAAGCCCCTCAAGCTGAACACTGAAGCTTTCTTT. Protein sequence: CATKPLKLNTEAFF.